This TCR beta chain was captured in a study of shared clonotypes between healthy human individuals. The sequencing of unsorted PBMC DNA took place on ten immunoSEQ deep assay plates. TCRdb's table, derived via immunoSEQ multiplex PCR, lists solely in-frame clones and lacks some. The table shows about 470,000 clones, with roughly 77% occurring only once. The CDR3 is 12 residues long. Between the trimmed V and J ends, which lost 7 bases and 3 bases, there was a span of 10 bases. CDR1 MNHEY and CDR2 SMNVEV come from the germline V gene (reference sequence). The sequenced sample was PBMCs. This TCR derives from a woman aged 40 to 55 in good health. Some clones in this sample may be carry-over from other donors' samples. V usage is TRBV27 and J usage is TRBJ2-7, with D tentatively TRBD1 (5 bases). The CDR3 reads CASTGQDYEQYF. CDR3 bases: TGTGCCAGCACTGGACAAGACTACGAGCAGTACTTC.